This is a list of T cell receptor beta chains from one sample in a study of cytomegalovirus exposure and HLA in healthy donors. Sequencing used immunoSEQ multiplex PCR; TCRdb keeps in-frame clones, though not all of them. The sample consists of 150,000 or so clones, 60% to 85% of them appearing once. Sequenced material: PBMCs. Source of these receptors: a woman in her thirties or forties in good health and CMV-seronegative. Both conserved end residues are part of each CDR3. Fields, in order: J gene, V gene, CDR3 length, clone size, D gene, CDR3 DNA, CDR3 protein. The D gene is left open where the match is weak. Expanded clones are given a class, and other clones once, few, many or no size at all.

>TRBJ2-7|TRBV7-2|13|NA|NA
TGTGCCAGCAGCCCTCGGACAGTGTTGGAGCAGTACTTC
CASSPRTVLEQYF
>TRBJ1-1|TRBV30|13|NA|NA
TGTGCCTGGAGTCTACAGGGAAACACTGAAGCTTTCTTT
CAWSLQGNTEAFF
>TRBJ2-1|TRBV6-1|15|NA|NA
TGTGCCAGCAGTGCGGACACCGAGCTTGGCCTTGAGCAGTTCTTC
CASSADTELGLEQFF
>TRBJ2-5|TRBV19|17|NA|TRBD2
TGTGCCAGTAGATCCGGGACTAGCGGGATGCTCCGTGAGACCCAGTACTTC
CASRSGTSGMLRETQYF
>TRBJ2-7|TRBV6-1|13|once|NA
TGTGCCAGCAGGGAGCAACAGGGCCACGAGCAGTACTTC
CASREQQGHEQYF
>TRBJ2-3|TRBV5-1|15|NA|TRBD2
TGCGCCAGCAGCTTGCGGGGGGTAAGCACAGATACGCAGTATTTT
CASSLRGVSTDTQYF
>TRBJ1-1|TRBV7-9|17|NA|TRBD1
TGTGCCAGCAGCCCCCGGGACAGGGGGCAGCGAGACACTGAAGCTTTCTTT
CASSPRDRGQRDTEAFF
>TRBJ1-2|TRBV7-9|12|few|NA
TGTTCCAGCAGCTTAGACAGATATGGCTACACCTTC
CSSSLDRYGYTF
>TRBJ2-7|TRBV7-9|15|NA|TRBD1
TGTGCCAGCAGCTTAAAGGGACAGGGGACTTACGAGCAGTACTTC
CASSLKGQGTYEQYF
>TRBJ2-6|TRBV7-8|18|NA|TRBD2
TGTGCCAGCAGCCCTAGACTAGCGGGAGTGAGTGGGGCCAACGTCCTGACTTTC
CASSPRLAGVSGANVLTF
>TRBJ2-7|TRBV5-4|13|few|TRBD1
TGTGCCAGCAGCATCGGACAGGGGTGGGAGCAGTACTTC
CASSIGQGWEQYF
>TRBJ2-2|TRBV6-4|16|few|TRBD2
TGTGCCAGCAGTCACCTCTCGACTAGCGACTCCGGGGAGCTGTTTTTT
CASSHLSTSDSGELFF
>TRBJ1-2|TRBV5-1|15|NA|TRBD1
TGCGCCAGCAGCGTAACACAGGGGGCTATAGATGGCTACACCTTC
CASSVTQGAIDGYTF
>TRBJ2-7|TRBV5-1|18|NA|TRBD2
TGCGCCAGCAGCTTGTCTAGCGGGGGGCGGTTGGGCTCCTACGAGCAGTACTTC
CASSLSSGGRLGSYEQYF
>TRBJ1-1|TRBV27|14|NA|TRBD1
TGTGCCAGCAGTCCAAGACAGGGGGCCACTGAAGCTTTCTTT
CASSPRQGATEAFF
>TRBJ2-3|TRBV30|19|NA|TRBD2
TGTGCCTATGAACCACTCGATGGGACTAGCGGAACGGGTGCAGATACGCAGTATTTT
CAYEPLDGTSGTGADTQYF
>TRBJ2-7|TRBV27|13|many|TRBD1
TGTGCCAGCAGCAATAGACAGGGCTACGAGCAGTACTTC
CASSNRQGYEQYF
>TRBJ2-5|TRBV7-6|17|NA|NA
TGTGCCAGCAGCTTAGAGGCGCTAGCTGGGCTTTTAGGGACCCAGTACTTC
CASSLEALAGLLGTQYF
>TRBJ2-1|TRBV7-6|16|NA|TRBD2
TGTGCCAGCAGCTTAGGCGGGAGGTGGTGGGAGAATGAGCAGTTCTTC
CASSLGGRWWENEQFF
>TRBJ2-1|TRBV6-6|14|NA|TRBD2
TGTGCCAGCAGTTATAGCGGGAGGAACAATGAGCAGTTCTTC
CASSYSGRNNEQFF
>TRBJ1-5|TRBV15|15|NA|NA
TGTGCCACCAGCAGGCGGGGCAGTGGAGATCAGCCCCAGCATTTT
CATSRRGSGDQPQHF
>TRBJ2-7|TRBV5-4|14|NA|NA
TGTGCCAGCAGCTTGGCACTACCTTCCTACGAGCAGTACTTC
CASSLALPSYEQYF
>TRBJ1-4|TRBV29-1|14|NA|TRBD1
TGCAGCGTTGCACTGACAGGGGGCGACGAAAAACTGTTTTTT
CSVALTGGDEKLFF
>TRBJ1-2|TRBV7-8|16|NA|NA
TGTGCCAGCAGCTTAAACCGGGACTTCCCGTTTGGTGGCTACACCTTC
CASSLNRDFPFGGYTF
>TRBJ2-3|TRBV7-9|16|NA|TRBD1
TGTGCCAGCAGCGCCCGAGGGGGCCCTCGCACAGATACGCAGTATTTT
CASSARGGPRTDTQYF
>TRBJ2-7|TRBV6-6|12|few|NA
TGTGCCAGCAGCCAGGACAGTTACGAGCAGTACTTC
CASSQDSYEQYF
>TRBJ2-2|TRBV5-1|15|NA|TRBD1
TGCGCCAGCAGCTCACAGGGGTTGGACACCGGGGAGCTGTTTTTT
CASSSQGLDTGELFF
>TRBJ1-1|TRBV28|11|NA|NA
TGTGCCAGCAGCGCAGGGCTTGACGCTTTCTTT
CASSAGLDAFF
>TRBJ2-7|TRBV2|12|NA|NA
TGTGCCAGCAATCAGGGGAGCTACGAGCAGTACTTC
CASNQGSYEQYF
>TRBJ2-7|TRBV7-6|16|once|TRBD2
TGTGCCAGCAGCCCCGTCAATAGCGGGAGTCCCTACGAGCAGTACTTC
CASSPVNSGSPYEQYF
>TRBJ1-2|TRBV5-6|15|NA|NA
TGTGCCAGCAGCCCGTTAGCGGGAATCAACTATGGCTACACCTTC
CASSPLAGINYGYTF
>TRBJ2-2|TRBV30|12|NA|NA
TGTGCCTGGGACAGTGGCACCGGGGAGCTGTTTTTT
CAWDSGTGELFF